These T cell receptor beta chains were read from a single sample in a study of blood T cell repertoires in COVID-19. Clones were sequenced by immunoSEQ multiplex PCR, and TCRdb holds only the in-frame ones, with some missing. The data hold 200,000 to 250,000 clones, with around 81% observed a single time. Specimen: peripheral blood. Receptors originate from a human donor in a cohort sampled during active COVID-19. Both conserved end residues are part of each CDR3. The D gene is left open where the match is weak. Size is omitted from some rows. Given values are once, few, many or a class for expanded clones.

D	V	J	size	DNA	CDR3
TRBD1	TRBV7-2	TRBJ2-7	-	TGTGCCAGCAGCTTGGCAGGGGGCAACGAGCAGTACTTC	CASSLAGGNEQYF
TRBD1	TRBV15	TRBJ2-5	once	TGTGCCACCAGCAGAGATCTACCGGGACAGGGGGCCCCCGGGACCCAGTACTTC	CATSRDLPGQGAPGTQYF
-	TRBV5-8	TRBJ2-2	-	TGTGCCAGCAGCTCCACACACAGGGTCCGGTTGACCGGGGAGCTGTTTTTT	CASSSTHRVRLTGELFF
-	TRBV19	TRBJ1-2	-	TGTGCCAGTAGTAAACTTCGACAGGACCCATCTCTCTATGGCTACACCTTC	CASSKLRQDPSLYGYTF
-	TRBV6-5	TRBJ2-5	-	TGTGCCAGCACCTCGGGTCCGTACCAAGAGACCCAGTACTTC	CASTSGPYQETQYF
TRBD1	TRBV5-1	TRBJ1-1	once	TGCGCCAGCAGCTCGGGACAGGGCGGTCCTCTAGAAGCTTTCTTT	CASSSGQGGPLEAFF
-	TRBV9	TRBJ2-2	-	TGTGCCAGCAGCGCCCGGGACTTTTTAACCGGGGAGCTGTTTTTT	CASSARDFLTGELFF
TRBD2	TRBV10-3	TRBJ2-1	-	TGTGCCATTGCGCCCGGGACTAGCGACAATGAGCAGTTCTTC	CAIAPGTSDNEQFF
TRBD1	TRBV2	TRBJ1-2	-	TGTGCCAGCCTACCGGGACAGGGGGGGTTTAGCTATGGCTACACCTTC	CASLPGQGGFSYGYTF
-	TRBV18	TRBJ1-3	once	TGTGCCAGCTCACCCGGGGGCTCTGGAAACACCATATATTTT	CASSPGGSGNTIYF
TRBD1	TRBV28	TRBJ1-1	few	TGTGCCAGCAGTTTACCCGGGACAGGGAGCACTGAAGCTTTCTTT	CASSLPGTGSTEAFF
TRBD1	TRBV12-3/TRBV12-4	TRBJ2-7	-	TGTGCCAGCAGCCGATCAGGGGGCAAAGACTTC	CASSRSGGKDF
-	TRBV18	TRBJ1-1	-	TGTGCCAGCTCACTATACGGGAGCGGGACTGAAGCTTTCTTT	CASSLYGSGTEAFF
-	TRBV10-3	TRBJ1-1	many	TGTGCCATCGGGCGAGCGCAGGGCGGTGAAGCTTTCTTT	CAIGRAQGGEAFF
-	TRBV7-9	TRBJ2-5	-	TGTGCCAGCACCATTCTCGCGGGAAGCGGAGAGACCCAGTACTTC	CASTILAGSGETQYF
-	TRBV5-1	TRBJ1-2	-	TGCGCCAGCAGCTTGGGAATACAGGCGGCTAACTATGGCTACACCTTC	CASSLGIQAANYGYTF
-	TRBV28	TRBJ1-1	-	TGTGCCAGCAGTCTAACCTACGCTGAAGCTTTCTTT	CASSLTYAEAFF
-	TRBV5-1	TRBJ2-7	once	TGCGCCAGCAGCCTGAGGGCGGGTTCCTACGAGCAGTACTTC	CASSLRAGSYEQYF
TRBD1	TRBV4-2	TRBJ2-1	-	TGTGCCAGCAGCCAAGACGGGACAGTAAGCTCCTACAATGAGCAGTTCTTC	CASSQDGTVSSYNEQFF
-	TRBV7-7	TRBJ2-3	-	TGTGCTAGCAGCTTAGGGGACTTCGGCACAGATACGCAGTATTTT	CASSLGDFGTDTQYF
TRBD1	TRBV4-3	TRBJ1-1	-	TGCGCCAGCAGCCAAGAGAACAGGGGCGGCACTGAAGCTTTCTTT	CASSQENRGGTEAFF
TRBD2	TRBV19	TRBJ2-1	-	TGTGCCAGTAGTATATTAGCGGGGGGGCCCTCCGAGCAGTTCTTC	CASSILAGGPSEQFF
TRBD2	TRBV6-5	TRBJ2-7	-	TGTGCCAGCACCATAGGACTAGCGGGATTCGAGCAGTACTTC	CASTIGLAGFEQYF
TRBD1	TRBV30	TRBJ2-1	many	TGTGCCTGGAGTCCGACTTGGGGACAGGCCGGTGAGCAGTTCTTC	CAWSPTWGQAGEQFF
-	TRBV18	TRBJ2-2	-	TGTGCCAGCTCACCCCGGGGGGAGCTGTTTTTT	CASSPRGELFF
-	TRBV20-1	TRBJ2-3	once	TGCAGTGCTAGTAAAGGGGTCACAGATACGCAGTATTTT	CSASKGVTDTQYF
-	TRBV5-1	TRBJ2-4	-	TGCGCCAGCAGCCCACGAGACGGGGGTAGGAACATTCAGTACTTC	CASSPRDGGRNIQYF
-	TRBV6-6	TRBJ1-2	-	TGTGCCAGTTTCCGGGGGGCTGGCTATGGCTACACCTTC	CASFRGAGYGYTF
-	TRBV25-1	TRBJ2-7	-	TGTGCCAGCAGTGATGCCGGTACCTACGAGCAGTACTTC	CASSDAGTYEQYF
-	TRBV10-1	TRBJ2-7	-	TGCGCCTACAGAAAGGCTTACTACGAGCAGTACTTC	CAYRKAYYEQYF